This TCR beta chain was retrieved from a study of T cells in Graves' hyperthyroidism and ophthalmopathy. This CDR3 spans 12 amino acids. The germline gives CDR1 SNHLY, CDR2 FYNNEI. Trimming removed 6 bases from V and 3 bases from J, with 9 bases in between. This clonotype was detected ten times or more. Amplified TCR beta CDR3 regions came from RNA transcripts. TCR CDR3 underwent first-round RT-PCR with the HTBI primer set. From the multiplex PCR reads, TCRdb called clonotypes with MiXCR, one entry per CDR3 protein. The sample lists under 350,000 distinct CDR3 sequences, 15% to 20% seen once, with about half in the top ten.

The TCR was taken from a woman between 45 and 65 years old with Graves' hyperthyroidism. J is TRBJ2-7 and V is TRBV2; D perhaps matches TRBD1 (6 bases). Sample: blood. CDR3 DNA sequence: TGTGCCAGCAGGGACAGTTTCTACGAGCAGTACTTC. Translating gives CASRDSFYEQYF. The full variable domain, completed using reference TRBV2 and TRBJ2-7, is EPEVTQTPSHQVTQMGQEVILRCVPISNHLYFYWYRQILGQKVEFLVSFYNNEISEKSEIFDDQFSVERPDGSNFTLKIRSTKLEDSAMYFCASRDSFYEQYFGPGTRLTVT.